This T cell receptor beta chain was sequenced in a study of T cells in localized non-small cell lung cancer. General study points: In adjacent lung, a median around 57 of the top 100 tumor clones were found. Tumor showed lower T cell clonality than uninvolved adjacent lung, where it was highest.

This table comes from immunoSEQ multiplex PCR, and its TCRdb copy is limited to in-frame clones, with some not included. The sample has fewer than 12,000 clones, approximately 50% seen once; the top ten hold approximately 4.2%. A remark on this clone: Its antigen is as yet unknown.

The CDR3 loop spans 13 amino acids. Germline assignment: CDR1 SQVTM and CDR2 ANQGSEA. The J segment lost 4 bases and the V segment lost 6 bases, leaving 4 bases of the junction unmatched. The input for sequencing was lymph node tissue, taken before any cancer treatment. V gene TRBV29-1 combines with J gene TRBJ1-3; TRBD1 agrees at 9 bases. The clonotype originates from a woman aged 35-75 years with stage II squamous cell lung carcinoma. The CDR3: CSVAGTGGNTIYF. For the CDR3, the DNA is TGCAGCGTCGCCGGGACAGGGGGAAACACCATATATTTT.